One TCR beta chain is described in this entry. The germline CDR1 and CDR2 sequences are SEHNR and FQNEAQ (reference sequence). The V and J ends lost 2 bases and 3 bases, in that order; junction bases with no gene match: 9. CDR3 length: 16 amino acids. The primer mix had 60 Vbeta and 13 Jbeta primers. This table comes from immunoSEQ multiplex PCR, and its TCRdb copy is limited to in-frame clones, with some not included. This table has about 90,000 clones, around 62% appearing once. These data originate in a study of cytomegalovirus exposure and HLA in healthy donors. The receptor was derived from a woman between 25 and 40 years old in good health and CMV-seropositive. The chain combines TRBV7-9 with TRBJ1-1, with TRBD1 matching over 7 bases. Sample: PBMCs. Written as DNA, the CDR3 is TGTGCCAGCAGCTTAAGTGACAGGGATATGGACACTGAAGCTTTCTTT. It encodes CASSLSDRDMDTEAFF.